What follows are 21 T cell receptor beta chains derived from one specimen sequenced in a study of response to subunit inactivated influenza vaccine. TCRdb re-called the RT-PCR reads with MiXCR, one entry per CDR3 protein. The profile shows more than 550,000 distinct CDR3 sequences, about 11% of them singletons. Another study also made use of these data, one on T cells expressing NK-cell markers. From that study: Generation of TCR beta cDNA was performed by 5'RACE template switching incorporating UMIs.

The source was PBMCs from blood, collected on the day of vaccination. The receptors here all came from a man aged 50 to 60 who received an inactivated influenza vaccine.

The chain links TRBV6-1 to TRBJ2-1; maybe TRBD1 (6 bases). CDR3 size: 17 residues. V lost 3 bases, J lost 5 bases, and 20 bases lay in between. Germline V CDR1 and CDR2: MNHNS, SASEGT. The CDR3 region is CASSELQGEVLNNEQFF. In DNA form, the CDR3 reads TGTGCCAGCAGTGAGCTACAGGGTGAGGTCTTAAACAATGAGCAGTTCTTC.

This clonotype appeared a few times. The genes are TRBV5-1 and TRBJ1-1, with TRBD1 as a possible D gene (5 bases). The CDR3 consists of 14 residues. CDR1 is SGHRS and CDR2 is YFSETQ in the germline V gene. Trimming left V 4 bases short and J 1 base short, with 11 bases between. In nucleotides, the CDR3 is TGCGCCAGCAGCCTGAAACAGGCGAACACTGAAGCTTTCTTT. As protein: CASSLKQANTEAFF. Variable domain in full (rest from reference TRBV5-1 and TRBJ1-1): KAGVTQTPRYLIKTRGQQVTLSCSPISGHRSVSWYQQTPGQGLQFLFEYFSETQRNKGNFPGRFSGRQFSNSRSEMNVSTLELGDSALYLCASSLKQANTEAFFGQGTRLTVV.

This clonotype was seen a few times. The CDR3 reads CTSCQKNKLHPPLHF. DNA for the CDR3: TGCACCAGCTGCCAGAAGAATAAATTGCACCCACCCCTCCACTTT. V usage is TRBV1 and J usage is TRBJ1-6. TRBV1 is shown as a pseudogene. The CDR3 loop spans 15 amino acids.

Here the CDR3 reads CASSHRDLGYNEQFF. In DNA, the CDR3 is TGTGCCAGCAGCCACCGGGACTTGGGCTACAATGAGCAGTTCTTC. The genes are TRBV6-2 or TRBV6-3 and TRBJ2-1; tentative D call: TRBD2 (6 bases). V was pared by 6 bases and J by 3 bases, with 15 bases between. CDR3 size: 15 residues. Germline V gene lookup returns CDR1 MNHEY and CDR2 SVGEGT.

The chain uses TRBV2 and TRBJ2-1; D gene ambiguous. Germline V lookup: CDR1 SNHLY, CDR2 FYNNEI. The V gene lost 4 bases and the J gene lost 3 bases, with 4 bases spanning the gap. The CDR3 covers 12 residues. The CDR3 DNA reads TGTGCCAGCAGTGTTTACTACAATGAGCAGTTCTTC. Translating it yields CASSVYYNEQFF.

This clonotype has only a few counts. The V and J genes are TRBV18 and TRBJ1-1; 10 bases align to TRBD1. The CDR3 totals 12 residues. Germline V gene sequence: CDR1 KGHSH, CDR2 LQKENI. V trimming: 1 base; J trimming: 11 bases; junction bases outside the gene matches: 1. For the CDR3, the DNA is TGTGCCAGCTCACCACTGGGACAGGGGGCTTTCTTT. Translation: CASSPLGQGAFF. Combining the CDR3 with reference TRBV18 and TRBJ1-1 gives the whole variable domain NAGVMQNPRHLVRRRGQEARLRCSPMKGHSHVYWYRQLPEEGLKFMVYLQKENIIDESGMPKERFSAEFPKEGPSILRIQQVVRGDSAAYFCASSPLGQGAFFGQGTRLTVV.

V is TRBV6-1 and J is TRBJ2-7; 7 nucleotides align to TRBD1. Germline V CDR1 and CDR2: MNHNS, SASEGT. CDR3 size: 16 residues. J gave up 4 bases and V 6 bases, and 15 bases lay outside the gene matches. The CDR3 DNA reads TGTGCCAGCAGCCCCACTCACAGGGGTAAAGGTTACGAGCAGTACTTC. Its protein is CASSPTHRGKGYEQYF.

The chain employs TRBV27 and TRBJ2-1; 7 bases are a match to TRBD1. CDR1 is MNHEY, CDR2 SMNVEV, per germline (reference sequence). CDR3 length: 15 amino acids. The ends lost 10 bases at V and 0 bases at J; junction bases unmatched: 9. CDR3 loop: CATRGRQGSYNEQFF. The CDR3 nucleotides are TGTGCCACTAGGGGGAGACAGGGCTCCTACAATGAGCAGTTCTTC.

CDR3 coding DNA: TGTGCCAGCAGCGACGAAAACGCATGGGACACCGGGGAGCTGTTTTTT. Its translation is CASSDENAWDTGELFF. This chain connects TRBV9 to TRBJ2-2, with D unresolved. The CDR3 covers 16 residues. The germline V and J ends were trimmed by 3 bases and 3 bases, with 15 bases remaining between them. Germline loops: CDR1 SGDLS, CDR2 YYNGEE.

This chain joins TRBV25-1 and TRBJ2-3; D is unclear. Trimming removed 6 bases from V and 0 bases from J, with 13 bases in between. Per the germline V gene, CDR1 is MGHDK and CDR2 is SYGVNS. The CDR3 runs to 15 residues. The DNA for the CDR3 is TGTGCCAGCAGGGAGTTCGGTGGGAGCACAGATACGCAGTATTTT. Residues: CASREFGGSTDTQYF.

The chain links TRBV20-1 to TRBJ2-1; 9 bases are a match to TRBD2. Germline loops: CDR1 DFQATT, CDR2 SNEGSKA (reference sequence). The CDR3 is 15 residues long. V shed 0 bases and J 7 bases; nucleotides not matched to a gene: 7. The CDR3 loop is CSAREAGGPRNEQFF. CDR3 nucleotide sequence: TGCAGTGCTAGAGAGGCGGGAGGGCCTAGGAATGAGCAGTTCTTC.

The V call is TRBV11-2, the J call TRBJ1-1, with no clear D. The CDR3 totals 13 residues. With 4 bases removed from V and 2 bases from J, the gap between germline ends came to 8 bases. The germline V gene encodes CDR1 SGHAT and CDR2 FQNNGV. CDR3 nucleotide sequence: TGTGCCAGCAGCTCAATGCTAAACACTGAAGCTTTCTTT. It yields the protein CASSSMLNTEAFF.

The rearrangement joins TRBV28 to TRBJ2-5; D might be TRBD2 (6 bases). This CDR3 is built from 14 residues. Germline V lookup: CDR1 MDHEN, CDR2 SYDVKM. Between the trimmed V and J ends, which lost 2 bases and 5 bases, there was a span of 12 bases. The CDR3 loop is CASSLQTSQETQYF. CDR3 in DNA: TGTGCCAGCAGTTTACAAACTAGCCAGGAGACCCAGTACTTC.

The CDR3 nucleotides are TGTGCCAGCAGCCGCCTGGGGGCTTGGGGCTACACCTTC. It is translated as CASSRLGAWGYTF. The rearrangement joins TRBV11-2 to TRBJ1-2, with TRBD1 as a possible D gene (6 bases). The CDR3 loop spans 13 amino acids. Trimming took off 5 bases at V and 8 bases at J, with 15 bases between the two ends. Per the germline V gene, CDR1 is SGHAT and CDR2 is FQNNGV.

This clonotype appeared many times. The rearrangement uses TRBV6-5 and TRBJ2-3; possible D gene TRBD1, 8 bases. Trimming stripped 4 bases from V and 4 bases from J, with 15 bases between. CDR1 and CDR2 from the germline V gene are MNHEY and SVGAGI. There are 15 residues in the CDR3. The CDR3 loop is CASSFRQGRADTQYF. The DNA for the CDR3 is TGTGCCAGCAGTTTCAGACAGGGGAGGGCAGATACGCAGTATTTT.

The CDR3 DNA reads as TGTGCCAGCAGCGTGCGAGAGCTCGGCGGGGAGCTGTTTTTT. Its translation: CASSVRELGGELFF. The V and J genes are TRBV7-2 and TRBJ2-2; unclear D gene. The CDR3 totals 14 residues. Germline lookup yields CDR1 SGHTA and CDR2 FQGNSA. Trimming cost V 5 bases and J 7 bases, with 14 bases left between them.

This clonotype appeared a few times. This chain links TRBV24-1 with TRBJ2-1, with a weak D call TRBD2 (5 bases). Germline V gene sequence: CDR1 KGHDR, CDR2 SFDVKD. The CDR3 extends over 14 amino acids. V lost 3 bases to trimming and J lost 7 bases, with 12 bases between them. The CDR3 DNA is TGTGCCACCAGTGATCTGTCGGGGTTGAATGAGCAGTTCTTC. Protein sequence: CATSDLSGLNEQFF.

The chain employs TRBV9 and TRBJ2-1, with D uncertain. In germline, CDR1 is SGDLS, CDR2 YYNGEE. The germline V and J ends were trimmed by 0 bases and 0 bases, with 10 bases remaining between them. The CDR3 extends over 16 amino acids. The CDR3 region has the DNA TGTGCCAGCAGCGTAGGGGAAAGTAGCTCCTACAATGAGCAGTTCTTC. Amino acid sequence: CASSVGESSSYNEQFF.

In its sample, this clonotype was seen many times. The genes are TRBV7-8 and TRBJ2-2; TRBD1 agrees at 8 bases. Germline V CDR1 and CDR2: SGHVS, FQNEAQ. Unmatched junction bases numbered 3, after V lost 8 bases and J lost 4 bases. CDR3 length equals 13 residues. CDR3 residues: CASSTGGTGELFF. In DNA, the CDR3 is TGTGCCAGCTCAACAGGGGGCACCGGGGAGCTGTTTTTT.

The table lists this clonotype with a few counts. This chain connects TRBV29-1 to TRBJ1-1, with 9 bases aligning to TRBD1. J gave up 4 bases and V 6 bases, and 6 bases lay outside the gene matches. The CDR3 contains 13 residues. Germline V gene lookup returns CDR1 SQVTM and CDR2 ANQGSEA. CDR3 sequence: CSVTGGRGTEAFF. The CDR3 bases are TGCAGCGTAACAGGGGGCAGGGGCACTGAAGCTTTCTTT.

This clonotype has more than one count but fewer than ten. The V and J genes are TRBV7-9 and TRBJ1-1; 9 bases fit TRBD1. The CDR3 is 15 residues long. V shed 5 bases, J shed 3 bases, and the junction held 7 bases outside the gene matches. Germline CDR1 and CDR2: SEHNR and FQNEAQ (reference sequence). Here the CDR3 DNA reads TGTGCCAGCAGCGATGGACAGGGGAGGGACACTGAAGCTTTCTTT. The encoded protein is CASSDGQGRDTEAFF.